This T cell receptor (beta chain) came from a study of blood T cells in healthy people across ages (dated by TCRdb to between 2014 and 2017). In terms of the full investigation: In model experiments, template switching captured about one uniquely barcoded TCR beta cDNA molecule for every two T cells. Using the same blood draw, the study looked at two additional independent replicas of 1 million unique cDNA reads for two donors, one aged 18 to 30 and the other aged 80 or older. To avoid experimental bias, donors of different ages were randomly spread across the sequencing lanes. Age-related changes in TCR beta repertoire diversity were measured in the study by deep sequencing normalized with unique cDNA molecular identifiers. Four age groups were formed from the donors: young (average approximately 15 years), middle-aged (approximately 40), aged (roughly 58) and long-lived (around 82). Broader findings and caveats from the paper: Since profiling was done on bulk unsorted PBMCs, naive and antigen-experienced compartments could not be conclusively compared. Compared with the aged group, the long-lived group had more naive CD4+ T cells, fewer expanded clones and increased TCR diversity, suggesting age selection. There was a strong correlation between observed TCR beta diversity and the percentage of naive T cells measured by flow cytometry. As age increased, observed TCR beta diversity per million T cells dropped in a roughly linear way, and a significant reduction was already evident by age 40. Donor CMV infection status was unknown, potentially confounding age-related changes in expanded clonotypes. Total diversity estimates from one million sequenced T cells were considered lower bounds and underestimates.

This clonotype was counted only a few times. The antigen this receptor binds is unknown. No base quality values were provided; no much bigger clone lies one nucleotide off. The donors were around 39 Caucasian individuals from Russia, aged roughly 6 to 90 years, who were systemically healthy. Each donor gave about 11 milliliters of peripheral blood, drawn into EDTA-treated Vacutainer tubes. Ficoll-Paque density-gradient centrifugation was used to isolate PBMCs, with at least 6.5 million per sample. Total RNA, at least 5.5 micrograms per sample, was extracted from PBMCs with Trizol reagent. For every donor, an aliquot of PBMCs went through flow cytometry to measure the percentages of naive CD45RAhigh/CD27high T cells. The method behind the library was 5' RACE. Sequencing was performed on an Illumina HiSeq 2500. The second PCR ran for roughly 7 to 11 cycles and used a J-beta primer mix along with a sample-barcoded 5' primer. Each TCR beta cDNA molecule received a unique molecular identifier from a template-switch 5' adaptor carrying 12 random nucleotides. At least 2.5 million CDR3-containing paired-end reads were obtained from each sample. The Mint cDNA synthesis kit, primed by a TRBC-specific oligonucleotide, was used to synthesize first-strand cDNA from all RNA. After uracil-DNA glycosylase treatment, a first 18-cycle PCR used universal primers M1SS and BC2_uni_R on all cDNA. On the authors' methods: For normalization, 1 million high-quality reads, each with a distinct molecular identifier, were randomly selected from each sample. Reads with shared molecular identifiers were discarded instead of being binned into consensus sequences. MiTCR, with a Q25 quality threshold and the strictest error-elimination algorithm, was used for CDR3 identification, clonotype clustering and error correction. A nonparametric unseen species model with Euler transformation was used to estimate lower-bound total TCR beta diversity. TCRdb's own reprocessing of the public reads used fastp at Q25 and MiXCR and kept productive beta chains. Duplicate CDR3 protein sequences are folded into a single record with the most common DNA and genes. The V and J calls reflect TCRdb's pipeline rather than the authors' work. The sample table holds 650,000 to 1,000,000 distinct CDR3 sequences, of which approximately 35% were seen once. The top ten constitute under 15% of the sample.

For CDR1 and CDR2, the germline V gene (reference sequence) lists DFQATT and SNEGSKA. V is pared back by 3 bases and J by 2 bases, with 7 bases lying between the germline termini. CDR3 length: 12 amino acids, cysteine to phenylalanine. Just the 36-base CDR3 DNA is kept, in frame starting at base 1. The V and J segments used are TRBV20-1 and TRBJ1-2; the D gene cannot be named for sure. The TCR originated in a man between 18 and 29 years old in good health. Sequenced: blood. The CDR3 sequence is CSASWGNYGYTF. The DNA reads as follows: TGCAGTGCTAGTTGGGGAAACTATGGCTACACCTTC.